Listed below are T cell receptor beta chains from one sample, sequenced in a study of cytomegalovirus exposure and HLA in healthy donors. Clones were sequenced by immunoSEQ multiplex PCR, and TCRdb holds only the in-frame ones, with some missing. The sample lists approximately 120,000 clones, around 75% seen once, with roughly 3.1% in the top ten. Sequencing was done on a sample of PBMCs. Every receptor here comes from a man in his thirties or forties in good health and CMV-seronegative. Each CDR3 is given with its conserved first and last residue. The D gene is left open where the match is weak. The size of a clone is reported for some rows only, either as once, few or many, or as a class for expanded clones.

J gene,V gene,clone size,D gene,CDR3 protein,CDR3 DNA
TRBJ2-5,TRBV6-6,NA,TRBD2,CASRGRAAGGPETQYF,TGTGCCAGCAGGGGGAGGGCAGCCGGGGGTCCAGAGACCCAGTACTTC
TRBJ2-7,TRBV27,NA,NA,CASSRSSLGPYEQYF,TGTGCCAGCAGTCGAAGCTCCTTGGGCCCCTACGAGCAGTACTTC
TRBJ2-7,TRBV27,NA,TRBD2,CASSSTSGSLKFKNPLNYEQYF,TGTGCCAGCAGCTCGACTAGCGGGAGCCTTAAATTTAAGAACCCCCTCAACTACGAGCAGTACTTC
TRBJ1-2,TRBV20-1,few,NA,CSARDMSGYTF,TGCAGTGCTAGAGATATGAGTGGCTACACCTTC
TRBJ2-1,TRBV7-8,NA,NA,CASSLDPREVDEQFF,TGTGCCAGCAGCTTAGATCCTAGGGAGGTCGATGAGCAGTTCTTC
TRBJ1-1,TRBV7-9,NA,NA,CASNPTGANMNTEAFF,TGTGCCAGCAACCCAACAGGAGCCAATATGAACACTGAAGCTTTCTTT
TRBJ2-1,TRBV7-7,NA,TRBD2,CASSSLGTSGANEQFF,TGTGCTAGCAGCTCCCTCGGGACTAGCGGGGCGAATGAGCAGTTCTTC
TRBJ1-5,TRBV6-1,NA,TRBD1,CASSGRRDRAPQPQHF,TGTGCCAGCAGTGGACGCCGGGACAGGGCACCCCAGCCCCAGCATTTT
TRBJ1-2,TRBV4-2,NA,TRBD1,CASSQLSGQGHYGYTF,TGTGCCAGCAGCCAATTAAGCGGACAGGGACACTATGGCTACACCTTC
TRBJ2-5,TRBV7-7,NA,TRBD2,CASSPSGRGRETQYF,TGTGCTAGCAGCCCTAGCGGGAGAGGCCGTGAGACCCAGTACTTC
TRBJ1-4,TRBV6-6,NA,TRBD1,CASSYRQGASEKLFF,TGTGCCAGCAGTTACCGACAGGGGGCTAGTGAAAAACTGTTTTTT
TRBJ2-7,TRBV5-6,NA,NA,CASSLSGVAYEQYF,TGTGCCAGCAGCTTGTCGGGAGTCGCCTACGAGCAGTACTTC
TRBJ1-5,TRBV6-6,NA,TRBD1,CASSYPDRVNQPQHF,TGTGCCAGCAGTTACCCGGACAGGGTCAATCAGCCCCAGCATTTT
TRBJ2-1,TRBV5-4,NA,TRBD2,CASREELAGGLYNEQFF,TGTGCCAGCAGGGAGGAGCTAGCGGGAGGCCTTTACAATGAGCAGTTCTTC
TRBJ1-1,TRBV30,NA,TRBD1,CAWRDPMTGYTEAFF,TGTGCCTGGAGGGATCCCATGACAGGGTACACTGAAGCTTTCTTT
TRBJ1-2,TRBV27,NA,TRBD1,CASSPSDRARGYTF,TGTGCCAGCAGTCCCAGTGACAGGGCCCGTGGCTACACCTTC
TRBJ1-1,TRBV5-1,NA,NA,CASSLGIGDAFF,TGCGCCAGCAGCTTGGGGATAGGGGATGCTTTCTTT
TRBJ2-3,TRBV28,once,TRBD2,CASRFEGEGRDF,TGTGCCAGCAGGTTCGAGGGTGAAGGGAGGGATTTT
TRBJ2-2,TRBV30,NA,TRBD2,CAWSVERGGHGTGELFF,TGTGCCTGGAGTGTGGAGCGGGGGGGCCACGGCACCGGGGAGCTGTTTTTT
TRBJ2-5,TRBV28,NA,NA,CASSFSRKEKETQYF,TGTGCCAGCAGTTTTAGCCGGAAGGAGAAAGAGACCCAGTACTTC
TRBJ1-5,TRBV28,once,TRBD1,CASSSGQGGNQPQHF,TGTGCCAGCAGTTCGGGACAGGGGGGCAATCAGCCCCAGCATTTT
TRBJ2-1,TRBV28,once,TRBD2,CASSSISGSGEQFF,TGTGCCAGCAGTTCGATTAGCGGGAGTGGTGAGCAGTTCTTC
TRBJ2-7,TRBV28,once,NA,CASSFQSYEQYF,TGTGCCAGCAGTTTTCAATCCTACGAGCAGTACTTC
TRBJ1-4,TRBV5-4,NA,NA,CASSFSGTNEKLFF,TGTGCCAGCAGCTTTTCCGGAACTAATGAAAAACTGTTTTTT
TRBJ2-7,TRBV5-4,NA,TRBD1,CASSLRGGQGYEQYF,TGTGCCAGCAGCTTGAGGGGGGGACAGGGCTACGAGCAGTACTTC
TRBJ1-2,TRBV7-2,NA,NA,CASSLAGSNYGYTF,TGTGCCAGCAGCTTAGCGGGCAGTAACTATGGCTACACCTTC
TRBJ2-7,TRBV19,NA,NA,CASSNTYEQYF,TGTGCCAGTAGTAACACCTACGAGCAGTACTTC
TRBJ2-3,TRBV19,NA,TRBD2,CASTPRREADTQYF,TGTGCCAGTACTCCCCGACGGGAGGCAGATACGCAGTATTTT
TRBJ2-1,TRBV28,NA,NA,CASSFTGAPFF,TGTGCCAGCAGTTTTACAGGTGCCCCGTTCTTC
TRBJ2-3,TRBV10-3,NA,TRBD2,CAISVGREGTDTQYF,TGTGCCATCTCCGTTGGGCGGGAGGGCACAGATACGCAGTATTTT
TRBJ2-3,TRBV7-9,NA,TRBD1,CASSPEGTGHEDTQYF,TGTGCCAGCAGCCCAGAAGGGACAGGCCATGAAGATACGCAGTATTTT
TRBJ2-7,TRBV7-9,NA,TRBD1,CASSLTGAYEQYF,TGTGCCAGCAGCTTGACAGGGGCATACGAGCAGTACTTC
TRBJ1-5,TRBV27,NA,TRBD1,CASSPYPGQGPFQPQHF,TGTGCCAGCAGTCCATACCCGGGACAGGGACCATTTCAGCCCCAGCATTTT
TRBJ2-3,TRBV5-1,NA,NA,CASSYSGPDTQYF,TGCGCCAGCAGTTACAGCGGCCCAGATACGCAGTATTTT
TRBJ2-1,TRBV6-6,once,TRBD2,CASSPLAGAYNEQFF,TGTGCCAGCAGCCCACTAGCGGGGGCCTACAATGAGCAGTTCTTC
TRBJ2-6,TRBV7-8,NA,NA,CASSSDSARANVLTF,TGTGCCAGCAGCTCCGACAGTGCTAGAGCCAACGTCCTGACTTTC
TRBJ1-2,TRBV28,NA,TRBD1,CASSLGQGFSGGYTF,TGTGCCAGCAGTCTGGGACAGGGATTCTCAGGAGGCTACACCTTC
TRBJ2-1,TRBV4-2,once,TRBD2,CASSLGRAAGGGYNEQFF,TGTGCCAGCAGCCTCGGGCGGGCCGCGGGGGGCGGATACAATGAGCAGTTCTTC
TRBJ2-1,TRBV7-6,NA,NA,CASSSEGSYNEQFF,TGTGCCAGCAGCTCGGAGGGCTCCTACAATGAGCAGTTCTTC
TRBJ2-5,TRBV28,NA,NA,CASSLSGVGETQYF,TGTGCCAGCAGTTTATCCGGGGTCGGCGAGACCCAGTACTTC
TRBJ1-2,TRBV4-1,NA,NA,CASSQIRQDYGYTF,TGCGCCAGCAGCCAAATTCGACAGGACTATGGCTACACCTTC
TRBJ1-2,TRBV4-2,NA,NA,CASSQAVWRRTRDGYTF,TGTGCCAGCAGCCAAGCGGTGTGGAGGCGAACTCGGGATGGCTACACCTTC
TRBJ1-4,TRBV30,NA,NA,CAWSVDSGATNEKLFF,TGTGCCTGGAGTGTGGACTCAGGGGCAACTAATGAAAAACTGTTTTTT
TRBJ2-3,TRBV4-1,NA,TRBD2,CASSQGPGGATDTQYF,TGCGCCAGCAGCCAAGGGCCGGGGGGGGCCACAGATACGCAGTATTTT
TRBJ2-1,TRBV4-1,NA,TRBD1,CASSQDSRQGYSEQFF,TGCGCCAGCAGCCAAGATTCGCGACAGGGGTATTCTGAGCAGTTCTTC
TRBJ2-3,TRBV7-8,many,TRBD2,CASSTPDRAGGYPSTDTQYF,TGTGCCAGCAGCACCCCTGACCGAGCGGGGGGGTACCCGAGCACAGATACGCAGTATTTT
TRBJ2-1,TRBV4-1,NA,TRBD1,CASSQAGGTLPSYNEQFF,TGCGCCAGCAGCCAAGCAGGGGGCACGCTTCCTTCCTACAATGAGCAGTTCTTC
TRBJ2-5,TRBV18,NA,TRBD2,CASSPPGGVEQETQYF,TGTGCCAGCTCACCACCCGGGGGGGTTGAGCAAGAGACCCAGTACTTC
TRBJ2-1,TRBV7-3,few,TRBD1,CASSLRTGTGEGHNEQFF,TGTGCCAGCAGCTTAAGAACAGGGACAGGGGAGGGTCACAATGAGCAGTTCTTC
TRBJ2-3,TRBV20-1,once,NA,CSAPIDTQYF,TGCAGTGCCCCAATAGATACGCAGTATTTT
TRBJ2-7,TRBV6-6,NA,NA,CASSYLLTSYEQYF,TGTGCCAGCAGTTACCTTTTGACTAGCTACGAGCAGTACTTC
TRBJ2-3,TRBV4-3,NA,TRBD1,CASSQGVGGGFTDTQYF,TGCGCCAGCAGCCAAGGGGTAGGGGGCGGCTTTACAGATACGCAGTATTTT
TRBJ1-5,TRBV9,NA,TRBD1,CASSEGQADNQPQHF,TGTGCCAGCAGCGAGGGACAGGCAGACAATCAGCCCCAGCATTTT
TRBJ1-3,TRBV2,NA,TRBD1,CASVRTGSGNTIYF,TGTGCCAGCGTAAGGACAGGGAGTGGAAACACCATATATTTT
TRBJ2-7,TRBV6-1,NA,NA,CASDDRGYEQYF,TGTGCCAGTGACGACCGGGGCTACGAGCAGTACTTC
TRBJ1-4,TRBV11-2,NA,NA,CASSLRYRAMGEKLFF,TGTGCCAGCAGCTTGAGATACAGGGCTATGGGTGAAAAACTGTTTTTT
TRBJ2-7,TRBV7-9,NA,TRBD1,CASSLYRGYEQYF,TGTGCCAGCAGCCTCTACAGGGGTTACGAGCAGTACTTC
TRBJ2-1,TRBV5-1,NA,TRBD2,CASSFFGGAPYEQFF,TGCGCCAGCAGCTTTTTCGGGGGGGCCCCTTATGAGCAGTTCTTC
TRBJ1-1,TRBV7-8,few,NA,CASSLRGKNTEAFF,TGTGCCAGCAGCTTAAGGGGGAAGAACACTGAAGCTTTCTTT
TRBJ2-6,TRBV2,once,TRBD1,CASSPGQGNSGANVLTF,TGTGCCAGCAGCCCGGGACAGGGGAACTCTGGGGCCAACGTCCTGACTTTC